This T cell receptor (beta chain) was sequenced for a study of shared clonotypes between healthy human individuals. General study findings and limits: Memory subsets had estimated richness that was generally smaller than that of naive subsets. Non-shared clonotypes were found to have lower generation probabilities than the clonotypes that were shared by all four of the sorted-subset donors.

With respect to this clone: The antigen is undetermined.

The germline V gene encodes CDR1 GTSNPN and CDR2 SVGIG (reference sequence). V lost 2 bases and J lost 9, with 14 bases in between. There are 14 residues in the CDR3. Using immunoSEQ multiplex PCR, the repertoire was profiled, and TCRdb retains in-frame clones only, with some absent. The data show about 960,000 clones, more than 75% seen once. The source of this sequence is a man between 18 and 35 years old in good health. The V and J genes are TRBV30 and TRBJ1-6; no reliable D call. Source material: memory CD4+ T cells sorted from blood. Subset meaning: CD45RA-negative fraction. The CDR3 loop is CAWSMGNPPSPLHF. CDR3 bases: TGTGCCTGGAGTATGGGTAATCCCCCTTCACCCCTCCACTTT.